What follows are 24 T cell receptor beta chains derived from one specimen sequenced in a study of blood T cell repertoires in COVID-19. Profiling relied on immunoSEQ multiplex PCR, and the TCRdb table lists in-frame clones only, not all of them. The sample lists around 190,000 clones; 70% to 90% were seen once. Input material: peripheral blood. These receptors were taken from a human donor in a cohort sampled during active COVID-19.

There are a few counts of this clone. The rearrangement links TRBV12-3 or TRBV12-4 to TRBJ2-2; tentatively, D is TRBD2 (5 bases). Deletions cut 0 bases from V and 6 bases from J, with 5 bases between. The CDR3 runs 13 residues. As DNA, the CDR3 is TGTGCCAGCAGTTTAGCGGGAGCCGGGGAGCTGTTTTTT. Translation: CASSLAGAGELFF.

In DNA, the CDR3 is TGTGCCAGCAGTATCGGACAGGGCCCTCAGCCCCAGCATTTT. Its protein product is CASSIGQGPQPQHF. The chain employs TRBV2 and TRBJ1-5, with 8 bases that match TRBD1. The CDR3 extends over 14 amino acids. The V segment lost 5 bases and the J segment 6 bases; nucleotides outside the gene matches: 6. CDR1 and CDR2 from the germline V gene are SNHLY and FYNNEI.

The chain uses TRBV2 and TRBJ1-1; 7 nucleotides agree with TRBD1. CDR3 size: 18 residues. Germline V gene lookup returns CDR1 SNHLY and CDR2 FYNNEI. Trimming took 8 bases from V and 3 from J; bases not matched to a gene: 21. This chain's CDR3 is CASRRPGQAGSPYTEAFF. The CDR3 DNA reads TGTGCCAGCCGCCGACCCGGACAGGCTGGCTCTCCTTACACTGAAGCTTTCTTT.

This chain joins TRBV4-1 and TRBJ2-7; 7 bases fit TRBD2. The CDR3 is made up of 15 amino acids. Germline V gene sequence: CDR1 MGHRA, CDR2 YSYEKL. V was clipped by 0 bases and J by 2 bases; unmatched bases: 4. CDR3 DNA: TGCGCCAGCAGCCAAGAAGGGAGCGGGACCTACGAGCAGTACTTC. Translating gives CASSQEGSGTYEQYF.

This chain uses TRBV5-4 with TRBJ2-2, with 8 bases that match TRBD2. Unmatched junction bases numbered 6, after V lost 4 bases and J lost 4 bases. The CDR3 contains 15 residues. Germline values: CDR1 SGHNT, CDR2 YYREEE (reference sequence). The CDR3 protein is CASSPPAGGTGELFF. DNA of the CDR3: TGTGCCAGCAGCCCCCCCGCGGGGGGCACCGGGGAGCTGTTTTTT.

The chain uses TRBV15 and TRBJ2-7; a weak D match, TRBD2 (6 bases). The CDR3 has 13 amino acids. Looked up from germline, CDR1 is LNHNV and CDR2 is YYDKDF (reference sequence). V lost 3 bases and J 4 bases, leaving 10 bases between the germline ends. CDR3 in amino acids: CATSREGTYEQYF. In nucleotides, the CDR3 is TGTGCCACCAGCAGGGAGGGAACTTACGAGCAGTACTTC.

The chain employs TRBV2 and TRBJ2-7; 7 positions match TRBD2. V shed 2 bases, J shed 4 bases, and the junction held 11 bases outside the gene matches. Germline V CDR1 and CDR2: SNHLY, FYNNEI. The length of the CDR3 is 16 residues. DNA for the CDR3: TGTGCCAGCAGTGAATGGCGTGCGCGGGAGAGATACGAGCAGTACTTC. Its translation is CASSEWRARERYEQYF.

The rearrangement joins TRBV15 to TRBJ2-2, with no clear D. Germline CDR1 and CDR2: LNHNV and YYDKDF (reference sequence). The ends were cut back, 9 bases at V and 3 bases at J, with 20 bases in the middle. The CDR3 is 16 amino acids. The CDR3, as DNA: TGTGCCACGAAGCAGAGTATGGGCTCGGACACCGGGGAGCTGTTTTTT. It translates to CATKQSMGSDTGELFF.

The J gene is TRBJ1-1, the V gene TRBV6-6, with a possible D match to TRBD1 (6 bases). With 5 bases removed from V and 5 bases from J, the gap between germline ends came to 12 bases. The CDR3 length is 13 residues. Germline V lookup: CDR1 MNHNY, CDR2 SVGAGI (reference sequence). CDR3 nucleotides: TGTGCCAGCAGTCCCCGACAGGAAACTGAAGCTTTCTTT. Protein sequence: CASSPRQETEAFF.

The chain's CDR3 is CASRDGTGKGVTHEKLFF. The CDR3 DNA is TGTGCCAGCAGGGATGGGACAGGCAAGGGCGTAACCCATGAAAAACTGTTTTTT. The chain carries TRBV11-2 and TRBJ1-4; TRBD1 aligns across 8 bases. CDR1 and CDR2 from the germline V gene are SGHAT and FQNNGV. The CDR3 totals 18 residues. Trimming took 6 bases from V and 6 from J; bases not matched to a gene: 18.

The chain links TRBV19 to TRBJ1-4; D remains unclear. This CDR3 is built from 13 residues. Germline CDR1 is LNHDA and CDR2 is SQIVND (reference sequence). Deletions cut 3 bases from V and 4 bases from J, with 6 bases between. DNA of the CDR3: TGTGCCAGTAGTATCTCCTTTAATGAAAAACTGTTTTTT. It codes for CASSISFNEKLFF.

The chain has TRBV28 and TRBJ2-1; no clear D gene. Germline CDR1 MDHEN, CDR2 SYDVKM. V gave up 6 bases and J gave up 9 bases, with 12 bases separating them. CDR3 length: 12 amino acids. CDR3 loop: CASSRGLTEQFF. CDR3 nucleotides: TGTGCCAGCAGCCGTGGGCTGACTGAGCAGTTCTTC.

Notes on this clone: One end of the junction is discordant with germline, which a read error may explain. The J gene is TRBJ2-5, the V gene TRBV7-7; 8 nucleotides align to TRBD2. This CDR3 region has 15 residues. Germline CDR1 SSHAT, CDR2 FNYEAQ (reference sequence). The CDR3 DNA follows: TGTGCTAGCAGCTCCGGGAGGGGTTCCCAAGAGACCCAGTACTTC. It yields the protein CASSSGRGSQETQYF.

This clone was observed once. The V and J genes are TRBV28 and TRBJ1-2, with D possibly matching TRBD1 (6 bases). V was trimmed by 5 bases and J by 5 bases, leaving 15 bases between them. There are 14 residues in the CDR3. Germline loops: CDR1 MDHEN, CDR2 SYDVKM. The CDR3 loop is CASSTGIYIYGYTF. DNA for the CDR3: TGTGCCAGCAGTACAGGGATTTATATATATGGCTACACCTTC.

This rearrangement joins TRBV2 to TRBJ1-2; D gene uncertain. V was pared by 8 bases and J by 4 bases, with 8 bases between. In germline, CDR1 is SNHLY, CDR2 FYNNEI. The length of the CDR3 is 11 residues. The CDR3 reads CASGRGYGYTF. CDR3 nucleotides: TGTGCCAGCGGCAGAGGCTATGGCTACACCTTC.

V gene TRBV6-6 combines with J gene TRBJ2-4; 11 positions match TRBD2. From germline, CDR1 is MNHNY and CDR2 SVGAGI (reference sequence). There are 14 residues in the CDR3. The ends lost 8 bases at V and 3 bases at J; junction bases unmatched: 3. The CDR3 reads CASVGTSGKNIQYF. In nucleotides, the CDR3 is TGTGCCAGCGTGGGGACTAGCGGCAAAAACATTCAGTACTTC.

The rearrangement joins TRBV3-1 (or the pseudogene TRBV3-2) to TRBJ2-4, with 7 nucleotides matching TRBD2. CDR1 is LGHDT, CDR2 YNNKEL, per germline (reference sequence). The CDR3 totals 13 residues. V dropped 1 base and J dropped 9; count of bases not matched to a gene: 3. The CDR3 sequence is CASSQVTSAIQYF. The CDR3 DNA follows: TGTGCCAGCAGCCAAGTTACTAGCGCCATTCAGTACTTC.

This sequence joins TRBV5-1 and TRBJ1-1; 8 bases match TRBD1. CDR3 length equals 15 residues. Per germline, CDR1 SGHRS and CDR2 YFSETQ. Losses at the gene ends were 0 bases for V and 5 bases for J; bases not matched to a gene: 6. For the CDR3, the DNA is TGCGCCAGCAGCTTGGATCAGGGGGCGCGAACTGAAGCTTTCTTT. Encoded protein: CASSLDQGARTEAFF.

The V and J genes are TRBV27 and TRBJ2-7; the match to TRBD1 covers 7 bases. This CDR3 spans 15 amino acids. The junction had 13 bases not matched to a gene; V was cut back by 5 bases and J by 6 bases. Per germline, CDR1 MNHEY and CDR2 SMNVEV (reference sequence). In nucleotides, the CDR3 is TGTGCCAGCAGTCAGGACAGGATCCAGCCCCGCGAGCAGTACTTC. This sequence encodes CASSQDRIQPREQYF.

V and J are TRBV5-6 and TRBJ2-5; maybe TRBD2 (6 bases). With 5 bases removed from V and 1 base from J, the gap between germline ends came to 15 bases. The CDR3 consists of 15 residues. Germline V gene sequence: CDR1 SGHDT, CDR2 YYEEEE. The DNA of the CDR3 is TGTGCCAGCAGGTTTACGGGACTGTCCCAAGAGACCCAGTACTTC. It yields the protein CASRFTGLSQETQYF. Drawing the rest from reference TRBV5-6 and TRBJ2-5, the complete variable domain is DAGVTQSPTHLIKTRGQQVTLRCSPKSGHDTVSWYQQALGQGPQFIFQYYEEEERQRGNFPDRFSGHQFPNYSSELNVNALLLGDSALYLCASRFTGLSQETQYFGPGTRLLVL.

V and J are TRBV2 and TRBJ1-6; unclear D gene. Trimming shortened V by 3 bases and J by 10 bases, and 13 bases separated the two germline ends. The CDR3 contains 14 residues. Germline values: CDR1 SNHLY, CDR2 FYNNEI. The CDR3 region has the DNA TGTGCCAGCAGTGATGTGGCTTGGAGGTCACCCCTCCACTTT. Translating it yields CASSDVAWRSPLHF.

Concerning this clone: Other DNA sequences in the same sample also yield this CDR3. CDR3 coding DNA: TGTGCCAGCAGCAGAGGACAGCTCAATCAGCCCCAGCATTTT. It specifies CASSRGQLNQPQHF. The chain joins TRBV7-9 to TRBJ1-5; D possibly corresponds to TRBD1 (6 bases). The germline V gene has CDR1 SEHNR and CDR2 FQNEAQ (reference sequence). Trimming shortened V by 5 bases and J by 3 bases, and 11 bases separated the two germline ends. The CDR3 is 14 residues long. Combining the CDR3 with reference TRBV7-9 and TRBJ1-5 gives the whole variable domain DTGVSQNPRHKITKRGQNVTFRCDPISEHNRLYWYRQTLGQGPEFLTYFQNEAQLEKSRLLSDRFSAERPKGSFSTLEIQRTEQGDSAMYLCASSRGQLNQPQHFGDGTRLSIL.

The genes are TRBV11-2 and TRBJ1-6, with TRBD1 matching over 8 bases. CDR1 and CDR2 from the germline V gene are SGHAT and FQNNGV. The V and J ends lost 3 bases and 7 bases, in that order; junction bases with no gene match: 5. This CDR3 spans 15 amino acids. As DNA, the CDR3 is TGTGCCAGCAGCTTTACAGGGGGAAAAAATTCACCCCTCCACTTT. Protein product: CASSFTGGKNSPLHF. Looking up the rest from reference TRBV11-2 and TRBJ1-6 gives the full variable domain: EAGVAQSPRYKIIEKRQSVAFWCNPISGHATLYWYQQILGQGPKLLIQFQNNGVVDDSQLPKDRFSAERLKGVDSTLKIQPAKLEDSAVYLCASSFTGGKNSPLHFGNGTRLTVT.

The chain couples TRBV27 to TRBJ2-5, with D maybe TRBD2 (5 bases). From germline, CDR1 is MNHEY and CDR2 SMNVEV (reference sequence). This CDR3 has 15 amino acids. V shed 0 bases and J shed 5 bases, with 13 bases lying between them. In DNA, the CDR3 is TGTGCCAGCAGTTTATCTGGGCGGGTAGGGGAGACCCAGTACTTC. The encoded protein is CASSLSGRVGETQYF.